A single sample is the source of the 23 T cell receptor beta chains below, sequenced in a study of cytomegalovirus exposure and HLA in healthy donors (TCRdb year 2017). Library generation was performed with the immunoSEQ multiplex PCR assay. For the multiplex PCR, a mixture combining 60 forward primers for TCR Vbeta segments and 13 reverse primers for TCR Jbeta segments was used. The clones in this table, taken by TCRdb from immuneACCESS, are in-frame only. Not every clone is retained; where verified, under half of the shortfall comes from an unresolved V gene, and the cause of the rest is unknown. For this sample the table gives fewer than 150,000 clones, of which about 66% were detected only once. The leading ten clones occupy about 1.5% of the sample. Sequencing was performed on PBMCs. The receptors here all came from a human donor in good health.

A few counts support this clone. The V gene is TRBV10-1, the J gene TRBJ2-2; 12 positions match TRBD2. The junction had 5 bases not matched to a gene; V was cut back by 8 bases and J by 7 bases. Per germline, CDR1 WNHNN and CDR2 SYGVQD (reference sequence). This CDR3 spans 14 amino acids. CDR3 in amino acids: CASQGLAGFGELFF. Here the CDR3 DNA reads TGCGCCAGCCAGGGACTAGCGGGTTTCGGGGAGCTGTTTTTT.

The chain joins TRBV6-1 to TRBJ2-7, with 7 nucleotides matching TRBD2. The CDR3 spans 14 residues. The V segment lost 9 bases and the J segment 1 base; nucleotides outside the gene matches: 9. Looked up from germline, CDR1 is MNHNS and CDR2 is SASEGT. The CDR3 region is CARAGGVRSYEQYF. CDR3 sequence (DNA): TGTGCCAGGGCTGGGGGGGTACGTTCCTACGAGCAGTACTTC.

The chain links TRBV18 to TRBJ1-1; possible D gene TRBD1, 6 bases. CDR1 KGHSH and CDR2 LQKENI come from the germline V gene. The CDR3 runs to 15 residues. V lost 6 bases, J lost 3 bases, and 17 bases lay in between. This chain's CDR3 is CASSQNRVADTEAFF. In DNA form, the CDR3 reads TGTGCCAGCTCCCAAAACAGGGTTGCGGACACTGAAGCTTTCTTT.

The chain carries TRBV9 and TRBJ1-1, with TRBD1 identical over 9 bases. Per germline, CDR1 SGDLS and CDR2 YYNGEE. With 1 base clipped from V and 5 bases from J, the junction kept 6 bases outside the gene matches. The CDR3 is made up of 15 amino acids. CDR3 sequence (DNA): TGTGCCAGCAGCGTAACCCAGACAGGGGGAACTGAAGCTTTCTTT. It yields the protein CASSVTQTGGTEAFF.

This chain uses TRBV6-5 with TRBJ2-1, with 9 bases lining up with TRBD2. The trim removed 5 bases at V and 9 bases at J, leaving 8 bases unmatched. The CDR3 is made up of 14 amino acids. The germline V gene has CDR1 MNHEY and CDR2 SVGAGI. CDR3 loop: CASSRDLAGPEQFF. The CDR3 bases are TGTGCCAGCAGTCGGGACCTAGCGGGGCCTGAGCAGTTCTTC.

J is TRBJ2-7 and V is TRBV6-5; a weak D match, TRBD2 (5 bases). V lost 2 bases, J lost 3 bases, and 11 bases lay in between. Germline loops: CDR1 MNHEY, CDR2 SVGAGI. This CDR3 contains 14 residues. CDR3 in amino acids: CASSYGSSFYEQYF. As DNA, the CDR3 is TGTGCCAGCAGTTACGGGAGTTCCTTCTACGAGCAGTACTTC.

CDR3 in amino acids: CSVEGRSADTQYF. The CDR3 coding sequence is TGCAGCGTTGAAGGGCGCAGCGCAGATACGCAGTATTTT. This chain uses TRBV29-1 with TRBJ2-3, with D hard to call. The germline V gene has CDR1 SQVTM and CDR2 ANQGSEA. V lost 1 base and J 4 bases, leaving 9 bases between the germline ends. CDR3 length equals 13 residues.

V gene TRBV18 combines with J gene TRBJ2-7; the match to TRBD1 covers 11 bases. V trimming: 3 bases; J trimming: 6 bases; junction bases outside the gene matches: 4. Germline V lookup: CDR1 KGHSH, CDR2 LQKENI. This CDR3 has 14 residues. CDR3 region: CASSPRTGGLEQYF. DNA of the CDR3: TGTGCCAGCTCACCGAGGACAGGGGGCCTCGAGCAGTACTTC.

The chain combines TRBV7-3 with TRBJ2-1; maybe TRBD2 (5 bases). V was cut by 5 bases and J by 7 bases, with 9 bases left in between. The CDR3 is 12 amino acids. Germline V lookup: CDR1 SGHTA, CDR2 FQGTGA. The DNA for the CDR3 is TGTGCCAGCAGCCCCACGGGGAATGAGCAGTTCTTC. It encodes CASSPTGNEQFF.

This clone occurred a few times. The CDR3 here is CASSLAGGEQFF. The CDR3 DNA is TGTGCCAGCAGTTTAGCAGGGGGTGAGCAGTTCTTC. The chain links TRBV27 to TRBJ2-1; 7 bases line up with TRBD1. Germline V gene lookup returns CDR1 MNHEY and CDR2 SMNVEV (reference sequence). The CDR3 is 12 residues long. Unmatched junction bases numbered 1, after V lost 2 bases and J lost 9 bases.

The chain employs TRBV4-1 and TRBJ2-5; 8 bases are shared with TRBD1. The J call may be faulty, since TRBJ2-7 better matches the DNA end. In germline, CDR1 is MGHRA, CDR2 YSYEKL. This CDR3 is built from 15 residues. The DNA of the CDR3 is TGCGCCAGCAGCCCGGGACAGGACTTCTCCTACGAGCAGTACTTC. Amino acid sequence: CASSPGQDFSYEQYF.

This clone was counted only a few times. J is TRBJ2-2 and V is TRBV19; 7 bases are shared with TRBD1. V lost 5 bases to trimming and J lost 6 bases; unmatched junction nucleotides: 12. Germline V gene data show CDR1 as LNHDA and CDR2 as SQIVND (reference sequence). The CDR3 length is 16 residues. The CDR3 DNA follows: TGTGCCAGTAGTGAACCTTCGACAGGGTGGGCCGGGGAGCTGTTTTTT. It yields the protein CASSEPSTGWAGELFF.

This clone was detected only a few times. The V gene is TRBV7-9, the J gene TRBJ2-1, with TRBD2 matching 7 bases. V shed 1 base, J shed 9 bases, and the junction held 9 bases outside the gene matches. Germline-derived CDR1 and CDR2 are SEHNR and FQNEAQ (reference sequence). The CDR3 runs 15 residues. CDR3 in DNA: TGTGCCAGCAGCTTAGGCGGGAGCTGGCGGAGTGAGCAGTTCTTC. It specifies CASSLGGSWRSEQFF.

This clone was recorded only once. The genes are TRBV10-3 and TRBJ2-6; D remains ambiguous. The germline gives CDR1 ENHRY, CDR2 SYGVKD. The CDR3 length is 14 residues. V was pared by 8 bases and J by 0 bases, with 8 bases between. CDR3 in amino acids: CAISDSSGANVLTF. CDR3 sequence (DNA): TGTGCCATCTCCGACTCCTCTGGGGCCAACGTCCTGACTTTC.

The chain joins TRBV7-5 to TRBJ2-1; the D call of TRBD2 is as the table states it, not checked on the DNA. TRBV7-5 is a pseudogene. CDR3 size: 14 residues. CDR3 in amino acids: CVRRPGTPNNEQFF. Here the CDR3 DNA reads TGTGTCAGAAGACCCGGGACTCCTAACAATGAGCAGTTCTTC.

This clone was counted only a few times. V gene TRBV18 combines with J gene TRBJ1-1; unclear D gene. Germline V gives CDR1 KGHSH, CDR2 LQKENI. Trimming removed 3 bases at V and 1 base at J, with 6 bases between. The CDR3 sequence is 13 residues long. The DNA of the CDR3 is TGTGCCAGCTCACCCCAAAAGAACACTGAAGCTTTCTTT. Protein product: CASSPQKNTEAFF.

Here the CDR3 DNA reads TGCGCCAGCAGCCAAGATAGGACTAGTTCTTATTTCCACGAGCAGTACTTC. As protein: CASSQDRTSSYFHEQYF. This chain links TRBV4-1 with TRBJ2-7; 7 bases fit TRBD2. The CDR3 has 17 amino acids. The V gene's germline CDR1 is MGHRA and CDR2 YSYEKL. The V and J ends lost 0 bases and 5 bases, in that order; junction bases with no gene match: 13.

The chain uses TRBV5-1 and TRBJ2-3; D remains ambiguous. Germline V gene data show CDR1 as SGHRS and CDR2 as YFSETQ. The CDR3 covers 13 residues. Trimming took off 3 bases at V and 5 bases at J, with 10 bases between the two ends. The CDR3, as DNA: TGCGCCAGCAGCTCATTCCCGGGAGATACGCAGTATTTT. It specifies CASSSFPGDTQYF.

CDR3 sequence: CAISESSGGNEQFF. The DNA of the CDR3 is TGTGCCATCAGTGAGTCGTCAGGGGGCAATGAGCAGTTCTTC. The J gene is TRBJ2-1, the V gene TRBV10-3; 7 nucleotides agree with TRBD1. Losses at the gene ends were 0 bases for V and 6 bases for J; bases not matched to a gene: 2. Per the germline V gene, CDR1 is ENHRY and CDR2 is SYGVKD. There are 14 residues in the CDR3.

This clone was observed a few times. The chain carries TRBV28 and TRBJ2-3; the D gene is possibly TRBD2 (6 bases). The CDR3 runs to 15 residues. V lost 4 bases to trimming and J lost 0 bases, with 11 bases between them. Germline values: CDR1 MDHEN, CDR2 SYDVKM. DNA of the CDR3: TGTGCCAGCAGTTGGGACTCTTTAAGCACAGATACGCAGTATTTT. Its protein product is CASSWDSLSTDTQYF.

The gene calls are TRBV6-5 and TRBJ2-3, with TRBD2 as a possible D gene (6 bases). V lost 0 bases and J lost 0, with 7 bases in between. From germline, CDR1 is MNHEY and CDR2 SVGAGI. The CDR3 totals 15 residues. CDR3 DNA: TGTGCCAGCAGTTACTCGGGGACTAGCACAGATACGCAGTATTTT. It encodes CASSYSGTSTDTQYF.

V is TRBV7-6 and J is TRBJ2-1; 8 nucleotides align to TRBD2. Germline values: CDR1 SGHVS, CDR2 FNYEAQ. V dropped 3 bases and J dropped 7; count of bases not matched to a gene: 5. This CDR3 spans 14 amino acids. The CDR3: CASSLSGSRNEQFF. CDR3 DNA: TGTGCCAGCAGCTTGAGCGGGAGTCGGAATGAGCAGTTCTTC.

This chain joins TRBV7-3 and TRBJ2-7, with TRBD1 identical over 9 bases. The CDR3 runs 15 residues. J was trimmed by 6 bases and V by 5 bases; bases with no gene match: 11. CDR1 is SGHTA and CDR2 is FQGTGA in the germline V gene. DNA of the CDR3: TGTGCCAGCAGCAGTACCGGGACAGGGATCGGCGAGCAGTACTTC. It is translated as CASSSTGTGIGEQYF.